The text below deals with one T cell receptor (beta chain). The antigen remains undetermined. The study ran its PCR with 60 Vbeta and 13 Jbeta primers. Original processing methods: An analysis performed later counted about 80 million unique TCR beta chains (roughly 10 million of them shared). Using immunoSEQ multiplex PCR, the repertoire was profiled, and TCRdb retains in-frame clones only, with some absent. V, J and clone size are taken as reported in that table, and D and trimming were inferred from the DNA itself. Among tens of thousands of clones listed, around 60% were seen once. The data stem from a study of cytomegalovirus exposure and HLA in healthy donors. Study in general: Early released data comprised approximately 85 million unique TCRs from HLA-typed donors. Findings and caveats of the study: After further analysis at a later stage, 17,000 or so TCR beta sequences were associated with HLA alleles at 0.05 false discovery rate. Among TCR beta chains, those listed as cytomegalovirus-associated numbered fewer than 200.

Looked up from germline, CDR1 is LGHNA and CDR2 is YSLEER. The junction had 3 bases not matched to a gene; V was cut back by 0 bases and J by 4 bases. This CDR3 region has 16 residues. This receptor was identified in a male donor in good health and CMV-seropositive. The V call is TRBV4-3, the J call TRBJ2-1; 10 positions match TRBD2. The source material was PBMCs. CDR3 sequence reads: CASSQEEAGGYNEQFF. The DNA for the CDR3 is TGCGCCAGCAGCCAAGAGGAAGCGGGAGGGTACAATGAGCAGTTCTTC.